Listed below are T cell receptor beta chains from one sample, sequenced in a study of identifying expanded T cells in peripheral blood. The assay was immunoSEQ multiplex PCR, and TCRdb's table has in-frame clones only and misses some. This table has 100,000 to 150,000 clones, around 88% appearing once. Source material: blood. These receptors were collected from a person aged 18 to 70 in good health. Each CDR3 is given with its conserved first and last residue. The order of the fields is CDR3 protein, CDR3 DNA, D gene, J gene, clone size, V gene. A D gene is named only where the DNA matches it firmly. The size entry is marked missing in some rows and otherwise reads once, few, many or a size class.

CDR3: CASSYFNQPQHF; DNA: TGTGCCAGCAGTTACTTCAATCAGCCCCAGCATTTT; D: .; J: TRBJ1-5; size: .; V: TRBV6-5
CDR3: CASSLEGSYNEQFF; DNA: TGTGCCAGCAGCTTAGAGGGGTCCTACAATGAGCAGTTCTTC; D: .; J: TRBJ2-1; size: .; V: TRBV5-4
CDR3: CASSYKRSGNQPQHF; DNA: TGTGCCAGCAGTTACAAACGATCCGGCAATCAGCCCCAGCATTTT; D: .; J: TRBJ1-5; size: once; V: TRBV6-5
CDR3: CASSARQGKAGANVLTF; DNA: TGCGCCAGCAGCGCAAGACAGGGGAAGGCTGGGGCCAACGTCCTGACTTTC; D: TRBD1; J: TRBJ2-6; size: .; V: TRBV5-1
CDR3: CASSGAGRLADTQYF; DNA: TGTGCCAGCAGTGGGGCGGGGCGGTTGGCAGATACGCAGTATTTT; D: .; J: TRBJ2-3; size: .; V: TRBV25-1
CDR3: CASSQLGTDGNTIYF; DNA: TGCGCCAGCAGCCAATTGGGGACAGACGGAAACACCATATATTTT; D: TRBD1; J: TRBJ1-3; size: .; V: TRBV4-3
CDR3: CATSRENSGTSGNQETQYF; DNA: TGTGCCACCAGCAGAGAGAACAGCGGGACTAGCGGAAATCAAGAGACCCAGTACTTC; D: TRBD2; J: TRBJ2-5; size: .; V: TRBV15
CDR3: CASKETTTNEKLFF; DNA: TGCGCCAGCAAAGAGACAACAACTAATGAAAAACTGTTTTTT; D: .; J: TRBJ1-4; size: .; V: TRBV5-1
CDR3: CASSLRAGVEYEQYF; DNA: TGTGCCAGCAGCCTTCGGGCGGGAGTGGAGTACGAGCAGTACTTC; D: TRBD2; J: TRBJ2-7; size: once; V: TRBV11-2
CDR3: CASSLLGASGHEQFF; DNA: TGTGCCAGCAGCCTTCTGGGGGCCTCAGGACATGAGCAGTTCTTC; D: .; J: TRBJ2-1; size: .; V: TRBV11-3
CDR3: CASSGQGSDGYTF; DNA: TGTGCCAGCAGTGGACAGGGAAGTGATGGCTACACCTTC; D: TRBD1; J: TRBJ1-2; size: .; V: TRBV6-6
CDR3: CASRYTSADTDTQYF; DNA: TGCGCCAGCAGGTACACTAGCGCCGACACAGATACGCAGTATTTT; D: TRBD2; J: TRBJ2-3; size: .; V: TRBV4-3
CDR3: CASSLRTTGGNYGYTF; DNA: TGTGCCAGCAGTTTACGGACAACCGGGGGCAACTATGGCTACACCTTC; D: .; J: TRBJ1-2; size: .; V: TRBV28
CDR3: CSASGGWAGELFF; DNA: TGCAGCGCCAGCGGGGGATGGGCCGGGGAGCTGTTTTTT; D: TRBD2; J: TRBJ2-2; size: .; V: TRBV29-1
CDR3: CASSARQGDYGYTF; DNA: TGTGCCAGTAGTGCCCGACAGGGCGACTATGGCTACACCTTC; D: TRBD1; J: TRBJ1-2; size: .; V: TRBV19
CDR3: CASSQDPLEYYEQYF; DNA: TGCGCCAGCAGCCAAGATCCCCTAGAGTATTACGAGCAGTACTTC; D: .; J: TRBJ2-7; size: .; V: TRBV4-1
CDR3: CASSVEKGAKDTQYF; DNA: TGTGCCAGCAGCGTAGAAAAGGGGGCCAAAGATACGCAGTATTTT; D: TRBD1; J: TRBJ2-3; size: .; V: TRBV9
CDR3: CASSVMRGNQETQYF; DNA: TGTGCCAGCAGTGTAATGCGGGGGAACCAAGAGACCCAGTACTTC; D: TRBD2; J: TRBJ2-5; size: .; V: TRBV2
CDR3: CARQGIDTQYF; DNA: TGTGCCAGACAGGGGATAGATACGCAGTATTTT; D: TRBD1; J: TRBJ2-3; size: .; V: TRBV2
CDR3: CASSLTGDRETQYF; DNA: TGTGCCAGCTCACTGACAGGGGACAGGGAGACCCAGTACTTC; D: TRBD1; J: TRBJ2-5; size: once; V: TRBV18
CDR3: CASSLGQGWGNQPQHF; DNA: TGTGCCAGCAGCTTGGGACAGGGATGGGGCAATCAGCCCCAGCATTTT; D: TRBD1; J: TRBJ1-5; size: .; V: TRBV5-6
CDR3: CAWSVLRQGIYTF; DNA: TGTGCCTGGAGTGTACTGAGGCAGGGGATCTACACCTTC; D: .; J: TRBJ1-2; size: .; V: TRBV30
CDR3: CASSPQGPNQPQHF; DNA: TGTGCCAGCAGTCCCCAGGGACCTAATCAGCCCCAGCATTTT; D: .; J: TRBJ1-5; size: .; V: TRBV6-5
CDR3: CSVVGKETQYF; DNA: TGCAGCGTTGTTGGAAAAGAGACCCAGTACTTC; D: .; J: TRBJ2-5; size: .; V: TRBV29-1
CDR3: CASSRTQRTNYGYTF; DNA: TGTGCCAGCAGCCGCACCCAAAGAACCAACTATGGCTACACCTTC; D: .; J: TRBJ1-2; size: .; V: TRBV7-9
CDR3: CASSSSLGPLGFGYTF; DNA: TGTGCCAGCAGCTCCTCGTTAGGGCCGTTAGGTTTTGGCTACACCTTC; D: .; J: TRBJ1-2; size: .; V: TRBV28
CDR3: CASSPQAGDTQYF; DNA: TGTGCCAGCAGCCCTCAGGCGGGGGATACGCAGTATTTT; D: .; J: TRBJ2-3; size: .; V: TRBV7-3
CDR3: CSVERAGGSPDTQYF; DNA: TGCAGCGTTGAACGGGCAGGGGGCAGCCCAGATACGCAGTATTTT; D: TRBD1; J: TRBJ2-3; size: .; V: TRBV29-1
CDR3: CASMGRGGQTGNTIYF; DNA: TGTGCCAGCATGGGCAGGGGCGGACAAACTGGAAACACCATATATTTT; D: .; J: TRBJ1-3; size: .; V: TRBV19
CDR3: CASSFFSNQPQHF; DNA: TGTGCCAGCAGTTTTTTTAGCAATCAGCCCCAGCATTTT; D: .; J: TRBJ1-5; size: .; V: TRBV27
CDR3: CAIKGQGGQETQYF; DNA: TGTGCCATCAAGGGACAGGGGGGCCAAGAGACCCAGTACTTC; D: TRBD1; J: TRBJ2-5; size: .; V: TRBV10-3
CDR3: CASSLGHRNTEAFF; DNA: TGTGCCAGCAGCCTGGGACACCGGAACACTGAAGCTTTCTTT; D: .; J: TRBJ1-1; size: few; V: TRBV7-2
CDR3: CATSRFRDDNYGYTF; DNA: TGTGCCACCAGCAGGTTCCGGGACGATAACTATGGCTACACCTTC; D: .; J: TRBJ1-2; size: .; V: TRBV15
CDR3: CASSAGTGYYNEQFF; DNA: TGTGCCAGCAGCGCCGGGACAGGCTACTACAATGAGCAGTTCTTC; D: TRBD1; J: TRBJ2-1; size: .; V: TRBV7-3
CDR3: CAISESGAFVRDTQYF; DNA: TGTGCCATCAGTGAGTCGGGGGCTTTCGTGAGGGATACGCAGTATTTT; D: .; J: TRBJ2-3; size: .; V: TRBV10-3
CDR3: CASSWGRGYEQYF; DNA: TGCGCCAGCAGCTGGGGGAGGGGGTACGAGCAGTACTTC; D: .; J: TRBJ2-7; size: .; V: TRBV5-1
CDR3: CASSLWGQVAIPTDTQYF; DNA: TGTGCCAGCAGTTTATGGGGACAGGTCGCAATCCCCACAGATACGCAGTATTTT; D: TRBD1; J: TRBJ2-3; size: .; V: TRBV28
CDR3: CASSQNRGLSYEQYF; DNA: TGTGCCAGCAGCCAAAACAGGGGGCTCTCCTACGAGCAGTACTTC; D: TRBD1; J: TRBJ2-7; size: .; V: TRBV7-9
CDR3: CASSRQGPASYNEQFF; DNA: TGTGCCAGCAGTAGACAGGGGCCAGCAAGCTACAATGAGCAGTTCTTC; D: TRBD1; J: TRBJ2-1; size: .; V: TRBV6-4
CDR3: CASSPGQGTDTQYF; DNA: TGTGCCAGCTCACCCGGACAGGGGACAGATACGCAGTATTTT; D: TRBD1; J: TRBJ2-3; size: .; V: TRBV18
CDR3: CASSQDLRGGLNTEAFF; DNA: TGCGCCAGCAGCCAAGATCTGAGGGGGGGATTGAACACTGAAGCTTTCTTT; D: .; J: TRBJ1-1; size: .; V: TRBV4-1
CDR3: CASSLWSLAGGQDTQYF; DNA: TGTGCCAGCAGCTTATGGTCACTAGCGGGGGGGCAAGATACGCAGTATTTT; D: TRBD2; J: TRBJ2-3; size: .; V: TRBV11-2
CDR3: CASSEDMGRNQPQHF; DNA: TGTGCCAGCAGTGAAGACATGGGGCGCAATCAGCCCCAGCATTTT; D: .; J: TRBJ1-5; size: .; V: TRBV2
CDR3: CASSLVGQGMETQYF; DNA: TGTGCCAGCAGCTTGGTTGGACAGGGGATGGAGACCCAGTACTTC; D: TRBD1; J: TRBJ2-5; size: .; V: TRBV4-2
CDR3: CASSLVGADEKLFF; DNA: TGCGCCAGCAGCTTGGTGGGGGCGGATGAAAAACTGTTTTTT; D: .; J: TRBJ1-4; size: .; V: TRBV5-1
CDR3: CASSYPGDKGAFF; DNA: TGTGCCAGCAGTTACCCAGGAGACAAGGGAGCTTTCTTT; D: .; J: TRBJ1-1; size: .; V: TRBV6-5
CDR3: CAIVRTAYGYTF; DNA: TGTGCCATCGTCCGCACAGCCTATGGCTACACCTTC; D: .; J: TRBJ1-2; size: .; V: TRBV10-3
CDR3: CASSFPGGTDTQYF; DNA: TGTGCCAGCAGTTTTCCGGGGGGCACAGATACGCAGTATTTT; D: .; J: TRBJ2-3; size: few; V: TRBV28
CDR3: CAWALSGNTIYF; DNA: TGTGCCTGGGCCCTCTCTGGAAACACCATATATTTT; D: .; J: TRBJ1-3; size: few; V: TRBV30
CDR3: CAISARGNDQPQHF; DNA: TGTGCCATCAGTGCGAGGGGAAACGATCAGCCCCAGCATTTT; D: .; J: TRBJ1-5; size: many; V: TRBV10-3
CDR3: CASSTGGSVTGELFF; DNA: TGTGCCAGCAGCACCGGGGGGTCGGTGACCGGGGAGCTGTTTTTT; D: TRBD2; J: TRBJ2-2; size: .; V: TRBV7-8
CDR3: CASSVTGGATEAFF; DNA: TGCGCCAGCAGCGTGACAGGGGGCGCGACTGAAGCTTTCTTT; D: TRBD1; J: TRBJ1-1; size: .; V: TRBV5-1
CDR3: CASSAEGGSVTDTQYF; DNA: TGTGCCAGCAGTGCCGAGGGCGGGAGTGTGACAGATACGCAGTATTTT; D: TRBD2; J: TRBJ2-3; size: .; V: TRBV28
CDR3: CASSIQLNQPQHF; DNA: TGTGCCAGCAGTATACAACTGAATCAGCCCCAGCATTTT; D: .; J: TRBJ1-5; size: .; V: TRBV6-1
CDR3: CATTGPNTGELFF; DNA: TGTGCCACCACGGGGCCGAACACCGGGGAGCTGTTTTTT; D: .; J: TRBJ2-2; size: .; V: TRBV6-1
CDR3: CASSQGVGGGNTEAFF; DNA: TGTGCCAGCAGCCAAGGGGTAGGGGGCGGAAACACTGAAGCTTTCTTT; D: TRBD1; J: TRBJ1-1; size: .; V: TRBV4-2
CDR3: CAISDAGQGAHEQYF; DNA: TGTGCCATCAGTGATGCGGGACAGGGTGCCCACGAGCAGTACTTC; D: TRBD1; J: TRBJ2-7; size: .; V: TRBV10-3
CDR3: CSDRRVSYNEQFF; DNA: TGCAGCGACCGCAGGGTGTCCTACAATGAGCAGTTCTTC; D: .; J: TRBJ2-1; size: .; V: TRBV29-1
CDR3: CASSEAGEPGEQYF; DNA: TGTGCCAGCAGTGAGGCAGGGGAGCCAGGGGAGCAGTACTTC; D: .; J: TRBJ2-7; size: .; V: TRBV2
CDR3: CASSVAGVDGDTQYF; DNA: TGTGCCAGCAGCGTAGCTGGGGTAGACGGAGATACGCAGTATTTT; D: .; J: TRBJ2-3; size: .; V: TRBV9